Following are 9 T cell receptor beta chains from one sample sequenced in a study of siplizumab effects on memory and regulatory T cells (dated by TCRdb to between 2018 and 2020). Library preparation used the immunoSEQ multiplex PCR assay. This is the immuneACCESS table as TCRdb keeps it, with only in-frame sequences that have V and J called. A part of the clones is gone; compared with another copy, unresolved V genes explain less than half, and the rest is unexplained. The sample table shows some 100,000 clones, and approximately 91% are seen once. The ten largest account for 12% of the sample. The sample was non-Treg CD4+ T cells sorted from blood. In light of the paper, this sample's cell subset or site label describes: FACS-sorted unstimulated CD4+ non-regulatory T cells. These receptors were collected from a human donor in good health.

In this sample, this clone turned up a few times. CDR3 loop: CASSQNSGRETQYF. CDR3 DNA sequence: TGTGCCAGCTCACAAAACAGCGGGAGAGAGACCCAGTACTTC. The chain combines TRBV18 with TRBJ2-5; 8 nucleotides line up with TRBD2. V lost 4 bases and J lost 4; bases outside the gene matches: 5. The germline gives CDR1 KGHSH, CDR2 LQKENI. This CDR3 comprises 14 residues.

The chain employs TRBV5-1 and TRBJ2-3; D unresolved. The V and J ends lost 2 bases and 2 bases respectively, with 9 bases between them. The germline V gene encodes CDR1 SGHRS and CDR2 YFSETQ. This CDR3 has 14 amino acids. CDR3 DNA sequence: TGCGCCAGCAGCTTCCAGGAGATCACAGATACGCAGTATTTT. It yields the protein CASSFQEITDTQYF.

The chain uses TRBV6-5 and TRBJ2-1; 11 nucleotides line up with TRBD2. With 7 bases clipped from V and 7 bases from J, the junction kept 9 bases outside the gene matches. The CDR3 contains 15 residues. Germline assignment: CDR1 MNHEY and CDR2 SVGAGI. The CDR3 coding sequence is TGTGCCAGCACCAGGGGACTAGCGGACCCTAATGAGCAGTTCTTC. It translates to CASTRGLADPNEQFF.

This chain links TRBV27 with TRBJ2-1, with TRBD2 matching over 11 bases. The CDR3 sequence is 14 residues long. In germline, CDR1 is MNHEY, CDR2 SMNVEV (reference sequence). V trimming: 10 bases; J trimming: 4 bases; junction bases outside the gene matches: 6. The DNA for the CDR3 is TGTGCCACAACTCGGACTAGCGGGTACAATGAGCAGTTCTTC. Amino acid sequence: CATTRTSGYNEQFF.

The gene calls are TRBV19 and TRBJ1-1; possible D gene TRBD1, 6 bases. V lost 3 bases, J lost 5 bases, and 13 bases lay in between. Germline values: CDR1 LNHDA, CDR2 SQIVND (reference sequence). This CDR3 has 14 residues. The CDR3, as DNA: TGTGCCAGTAGTATGGGGGCGGGGTGGACTGAAGCTTTCTTT. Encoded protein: CASSMGAGWTEAFF.

CDR3 protein: CASSKVSRVASYGYTF. In nucleotides, the CDR3 is TGTGCCAGCAGCAAAGTATCGAGGGTCGCGAGCTATGGCTACACCTTC. This sequence joins TRBV27 and TRBJ1-2; D ambiguous. CDR3 length: 16 residues. Trimming shortened V by 6 bases and J by 4 bases, and 21 bases separated the two germline ends. Germline V gene sequence: CDR1 MNHEY, CDR2 SMNVEV (reference sequence).

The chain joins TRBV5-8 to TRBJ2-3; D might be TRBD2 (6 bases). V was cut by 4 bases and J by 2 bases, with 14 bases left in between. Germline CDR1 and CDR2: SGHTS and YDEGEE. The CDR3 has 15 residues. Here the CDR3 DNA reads TGTGCCAGCAGCAAGGGAGGAACTGACACAGATACGCAGTATTTT. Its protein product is CASSKGGTDTDTQYF.

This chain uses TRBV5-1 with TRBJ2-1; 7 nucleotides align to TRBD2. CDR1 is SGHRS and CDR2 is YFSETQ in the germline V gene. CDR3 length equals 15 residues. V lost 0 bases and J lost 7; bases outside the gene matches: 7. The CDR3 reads CASSLALGLGNEQFF. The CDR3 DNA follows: TGCGCCAGCAGCTTGGCTCTCGGACTAGGAAATGAGCAGTTCTTC.

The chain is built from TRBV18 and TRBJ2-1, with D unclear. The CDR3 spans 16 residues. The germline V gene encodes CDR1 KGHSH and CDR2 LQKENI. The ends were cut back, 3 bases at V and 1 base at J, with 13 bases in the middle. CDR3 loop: CASSPSWSGSYNEQFF. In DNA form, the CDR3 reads TGTGCCAGCTCACCCAGTTGGTCCGGTTCCTACAATGAGCAGTTCTTC.